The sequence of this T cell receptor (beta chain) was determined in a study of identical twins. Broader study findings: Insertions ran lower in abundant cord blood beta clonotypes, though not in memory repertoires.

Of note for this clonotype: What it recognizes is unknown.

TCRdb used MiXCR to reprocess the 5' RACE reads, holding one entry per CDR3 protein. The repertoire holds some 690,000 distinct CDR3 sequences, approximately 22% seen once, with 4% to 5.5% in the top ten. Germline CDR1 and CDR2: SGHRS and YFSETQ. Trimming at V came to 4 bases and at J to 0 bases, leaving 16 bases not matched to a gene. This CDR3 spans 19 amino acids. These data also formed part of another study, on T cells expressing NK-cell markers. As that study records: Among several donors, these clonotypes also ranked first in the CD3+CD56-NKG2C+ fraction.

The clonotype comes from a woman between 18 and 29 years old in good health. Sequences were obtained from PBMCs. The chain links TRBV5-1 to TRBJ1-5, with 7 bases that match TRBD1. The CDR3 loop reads CASSPGLLGQKHSNQPQHF. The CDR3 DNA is TGCGCCAGCAGCCCGGGACTCCTGGGACAGAAGCATAGCAATCAGCCCCAGCATTTT.